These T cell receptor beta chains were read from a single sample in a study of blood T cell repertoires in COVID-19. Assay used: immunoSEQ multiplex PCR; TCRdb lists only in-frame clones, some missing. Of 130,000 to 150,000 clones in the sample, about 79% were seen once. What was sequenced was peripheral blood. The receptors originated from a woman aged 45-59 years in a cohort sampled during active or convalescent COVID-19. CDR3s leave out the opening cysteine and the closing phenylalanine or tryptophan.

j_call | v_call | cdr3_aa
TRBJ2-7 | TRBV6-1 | ASSEWGDRGFGFHEQY
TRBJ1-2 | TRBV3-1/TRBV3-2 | ASSPDRDLYGYT
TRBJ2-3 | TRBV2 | ASSEWRGGSTDTQY
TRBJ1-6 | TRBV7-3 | ASSLMAGRDSPLH
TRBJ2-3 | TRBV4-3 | ASSHEFGGGGTDTQY
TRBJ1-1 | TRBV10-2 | ASNQGMNTEAF
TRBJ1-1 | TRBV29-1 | SVLDTEAF
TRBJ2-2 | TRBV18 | ASRSQVDTGELF
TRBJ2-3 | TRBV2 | ASRDGTSPPDTQY
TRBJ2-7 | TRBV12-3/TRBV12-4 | ASSFETSVEQY
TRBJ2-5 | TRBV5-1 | ASSAGSGGAHETQY
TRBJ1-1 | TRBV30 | AWERETATEAF
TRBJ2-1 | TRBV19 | ASSIDGGPHNEQF
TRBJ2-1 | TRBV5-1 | ASSHGDSYNEQF
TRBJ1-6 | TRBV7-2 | ASSLSGQGTSPLH
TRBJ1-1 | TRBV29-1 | SVARTGSTEAF
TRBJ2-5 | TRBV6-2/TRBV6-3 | ASSYGLAGVGEETQY
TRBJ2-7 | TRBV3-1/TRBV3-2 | ASSQLSGHYEQY
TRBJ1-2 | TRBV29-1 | SAFGGQGEFYGYT
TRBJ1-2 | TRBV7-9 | ASSLTGTPNYGYT
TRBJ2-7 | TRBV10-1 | ASSEHVAGATYEQY
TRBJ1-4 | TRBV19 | ASTLGDRGLGSEKLF
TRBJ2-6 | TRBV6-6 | ASSYSMEGGANVLT
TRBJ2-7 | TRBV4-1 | ASSQGGQVQYEQY
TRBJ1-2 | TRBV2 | ASSTQGNYGYT